The 12 T cell receptor beta chains reported below all come from one sample, sequenced in a study of Graves' ophthalmopathy and Graves' hyperthyroidism. Beta-chain TCR CDR3 regions were amplified from RNA transcripts. HTBI primers primed a first-round RT-PCR, and a second-round multiplex PCR followed. TCRdb reanalysed the multiplex PCR reads using MiXCR and keeps one entry per CDR3 protein. The table shows hundreds of thousands of distinct CDR3 sequences, with 22% occurring only once. Sequenced: peripheral blood. The receptors come from a woman aged 18-29 years with stable Graves' hyperthyroidism. Some clones in this sample may be carry-over from other donors' samples.

The genes are TRBV19 and TRBJ1-1; unclear D gene. Trimming shortened V by 1 base and J by 0 bases, and 9 bases separated the two germline ends. Per germline, CDR1 LNHDA and CDR2 SQIVND (reference sequence). The CDR3 contains 15 residues. The CDR3 bases are TGTGCCAGTAGTATAGGAGGAGGGATGAACACTGAAGCTTTCTTT. Translation gives CASSIGGGMNTEAFF.

This clonotype occurred many times. J is TRBJ1-5 and V is TRBV10-3; maybe TRBD1 (5 bases). This CDR3 is 15 amino acids long. Deletions cut 10 bases from V and 4 bases from J, with 20 bases between. CDR1 and CDR2 (germline): ENHRY, SYGVKD. As DNA, the CDR3 is TGTGCCACGGTAGGAGATGGTGGGGGGAATCAGCCCCAGCATTTT. Protein sequence: CATVGDGGGNQPQHF.

In this sample, this clonotype turned up once. V gene TRBV6-2 or TRBV6-3 combines with J gene TRBJ1-5; D not resolved. This CDR3 is 14 amino acids long. Germline CDR1 reads MNHEY; CDR2 reads SVGEGT. V lost 7 bases and J 3 bases, leaving 13 bases between the germline ends. The chain's CDR3 is CASTSTSFNQPQHF. DNA for the CDR3: TGTGCCAGCACGTCGACTTCATTCAATCAGCCCCAGCATTTT.

Worth noting for this clonotype: This may be a read error, as it is one base from a much larger clone. The V call is TRBV6-1, the J call TRBJ2-7, with a tentative D call TRBD1 (6 bases). The CDR3 contains 13 residues. Between the trimmed V and J ends, which lost 6 bases and 0 bases, there was a span of 9 bases. Germline V gene lookup returns CDR1 MNHNS and CDR2 SASEGT. CDR3 amino acids: CASRADSSYEQYF. The CDR3 region has the DNA TGTGCCAGCAGGGCGGACAGCTCCTACGAGCAGTACTTC.

This clonotype was counted many times. The chain employs TRBV27 and TRBJ1-2; maybe TRBD1 (5 bases). V lost 5 bases, J lost 6 bases, and 22 bases lay in between. Germline lookup yields CDR1 MNHEY and CDR2 SMNVEV (reference sequence). CDR3 length: 16 amino acids. The CDR3 nucleotides are TGTGCCAGCAGTCTGTACTCCACAGGAAATATGGATGGCTACACCTTC. Encoded protein: CASSLYSTGNMDGYTF.

This clonotype was seen a few times. This rearrangement joins TRBV6-2 or TRBV6-3 to TRBJ2-5, with 7 bases matching TRBD1. CDR3 length equals 18 residues. Per germline, CDR1 MNHEY and CDR2 SVGEGT. V gave up 6 bases and J gave up 0 bases; unmatched junction bases: 16. This CDR3 is CASSPPGQSIIYQETQYF. The CDR3 DNA reads as TGTGCCAGCAGCCCACCGGGACAGAGCATAATCTACCAAGAGACCCAGTACTTC.

This clonotype was observed at least ten times. This chain links TRBV13 with TRBJ1-1; possibly TRBD1 for D (5 bases). This CDR3 is 15 amino acids long. The germline V and J ends were trimmed by 5 bases and 5 bases, with 18 bases remaining between them. Germline V gene data show CDR1 as PRHDT and CDR2 as FYEKMQ (reference sequence). Written as DNA, the CDR3 is TGTGCCAGCAGCCCAGCGGGGGGAGGAGAGACTGAAGCTTTCTTT. Protein product: CASSPAGGGETEAFF.

The genes are TRBV7-2 and TRBJ2-5, with TRBD2 matching over 12 bases. CDR3 size: 17 residues. CDR1 SGHTA and CDR2 FQGNSA come from the germline V gene. The junction had 7 bases not matched to a gene; V was cut back by 0 bases and J by 5 bases. CDR3 region: CASSLAASGRASETQYF. As DNA, the CDR3 is TGTGCCAGCAGCTTAGCGGCTAGCGGGAGGGCCTCGGAGACCCAGTACTTC.

The V gene is TRBV27, the J gene TRBJ1-4; perhaps TRBD1 as D (5 bases). This CDR3 region has 16 residues. Germline CDR1 and CDR2: MNHEY and SMNVEV (reference sequence). V lost 7 bases and J lost 4, with 19 bases in between. The CDR3 loop is CASTRTGAGLNEKLFF. CDR3 coding DNA: TGTGCCAGCACTCGGACTGGGGCAGGCCTTAATGAAAAACTGTTTTTT. Drawing the rest from reference TRBV27 and TRBJ1-4, the complete variable domain is EAQVTQNPRYLITVTGKKLTVTCSQNMNHEYMSWYRQDPGLGLRQIYYSMNVEVTDKGDVPEGYKVSRKEKRNFPLILESPSPNQTSLYFCASTRTGAGLNEKLFFGSGTQLSVL.

This clonotype was observed a handful of times. The chain is built from TRBV7-9 and TRBJ1-6, with D hard to call. The CDR3 is 15 amino acids. Germline V lookup: CDR1 SEHNR, CDR2 FQNEAQ (reference sequence). With 7 bases removed from V and 3 bases from J, the gap between germline ends came to 13 bases. CDR3 sequence: CASTLGALYNSPLHF. DNA for the CDR3: TGTGCCAGCACCCTAGGCGCTCTCTATAATTCACCCCTCCACTTT.

In its sample, this clonotype was seen many times. V and J are TRBV5-1 and TRBJ1-1, with no clear D. V shed 4 bases and J shed 5 bases, with 12 bases lying between them. The CDR3 runs 13 residues. In germline, CDR1 is SGHRS, CDR2 YFSETQ. The chain's CDR3 is CASSPDAGTEAFF. The CDR3 DNA sequence: TGCGCCAGCAGCCCAGATGCGGGGACTGAAGCTTTCTTT.

V is TRBV12-3 or TRBV12-4 and J is TRBJ1-5, with TRBD1 as a possible D gene (5 bases). The germline V and J ends were trimmed by 6 bases and 2 bases, with 14 bases remaining between them. The CDR3 covers 15 residues. CDR3 nucleotides: TGTGCCAGCAGCCCGCAGGGTACTGGCAATCAGCCCCAGCATTTT. Protein: CASSPQGTGNQPQHF.